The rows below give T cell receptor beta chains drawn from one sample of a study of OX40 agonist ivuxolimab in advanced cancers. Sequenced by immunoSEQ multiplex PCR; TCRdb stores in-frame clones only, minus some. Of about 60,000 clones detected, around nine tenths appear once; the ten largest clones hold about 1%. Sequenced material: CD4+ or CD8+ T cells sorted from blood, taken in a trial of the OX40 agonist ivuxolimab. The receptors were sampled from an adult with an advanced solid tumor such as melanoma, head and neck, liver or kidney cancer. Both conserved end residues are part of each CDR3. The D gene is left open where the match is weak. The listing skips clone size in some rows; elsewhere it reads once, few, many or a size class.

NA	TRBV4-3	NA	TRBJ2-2	CASKASENTGELFF	TGCGCCAGCAAAGCCTCGGAGAACACCGGGGAGCTGTTTTTT
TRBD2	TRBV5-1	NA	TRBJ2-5	CASRKLAGNQETQYF	TGCGCCAGCAGAAAACTAGCGGGAAATCAAGAGACCCAGTACTTC
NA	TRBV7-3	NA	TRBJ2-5	CASSTQNQETQYF	TGTGCCAGCAGCACACAGAACCAAGAGACCCAGTACTTC
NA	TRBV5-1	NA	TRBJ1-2	CASSPGPSQQGGYTF	TGCGCCAGCAGCCCGGGGCCCTCTCAGCAGGGTGGCTACACCTTC
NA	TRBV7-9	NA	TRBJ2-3	CASSFPLAGTSTDTQYF	TGTGCCAGCAGTTTTCCCCTGGCGGGGACTAGCACAGATACGCAGTATTTT
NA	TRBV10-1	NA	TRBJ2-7	CAHPGGLSCREQYF	TGCGCCCACCCTGGGGGGCTAAGCTGCCGCGAGCAGTACTTC
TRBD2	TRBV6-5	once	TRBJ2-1	CASRREGDNEQFF	TGTGCCAGCCGGCGGGAGGGGGACAATGAGCAGTTCTTC
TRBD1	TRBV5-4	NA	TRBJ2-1	CASSGGTGSTYNEQFF	TGTGCCAGCAGCGGGGGGACAGGGAGTACCTACAATGAGCAGTTCTTC
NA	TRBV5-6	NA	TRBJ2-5	CASRHRATSQETQYF	TGTGCCAGCAGGCACCGGGCCACCAGCCAGGAGACCCAGTACTTC
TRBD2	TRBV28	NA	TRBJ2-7	CASSLYGGSSYEQYF	TGTGCCAGCAGTTTATATGGCGGGAGTTCCTACGAGCAGTACTTC
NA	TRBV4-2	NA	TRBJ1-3	CASSQDRGTGNTIYF	TGTGCCAGCAGCCAAGATCGGGGCACTGGAAACACCATATATTTT
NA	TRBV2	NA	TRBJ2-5	CASSGQALQETQYF	TGTGCCAGCAGTGGACAGGCCCTGCAAGAGACCCAGTACTTC
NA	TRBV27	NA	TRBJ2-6	CASSEAGAYSGANVLTF	TGTGCCAGCAGTGAGGCAGGGGCATACTCTGGGGCCAACGTCCTGACTTTC
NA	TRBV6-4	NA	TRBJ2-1	CASSPSTGAAYNEQFF	TGTGCCAGCAGTCCATCGACAGGAGCGGCCTACAATGAGCAGTTCTTC
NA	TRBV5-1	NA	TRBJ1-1	CASSFTGNTEAFF	TGCGCCAGCAGCTTCACGGGGAACACTGAAGCTTTCTTT
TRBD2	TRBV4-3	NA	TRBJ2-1	CASSPRAGVGDSYNEQFF	TGCGCCAGCAGCCCCCGAGCGGGAGTCGGTGACTCCTACAATGAGCAGTTCTTC
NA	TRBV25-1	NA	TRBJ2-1	CASTQGTNEQFF	TGTGCCAGCACCCAGGGGACCAATGAGCAGTTCTTC
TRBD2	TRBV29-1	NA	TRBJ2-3	CSVEEGGGGTDTQYF	TGCAGCGTTGAAGAGGGTGGGGGGGGCACAGATACGCAGTATTTT
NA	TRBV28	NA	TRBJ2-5	CASSSYRQETQYF	TGTGCCAGCAGTTCTTACCGCCAAGAGACCCAGTACTTC
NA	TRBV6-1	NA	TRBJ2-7	CASSARDGSSYEQYF	TGTGCCAGCAGTGCCCGGGACGGCAGCTCCTACGAGCAGTACTTC
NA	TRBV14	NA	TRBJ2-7	CASSQDQGEQYF	TGTGCCAGCAGCCAAGATCAGGGGGAGCAGTACTTC
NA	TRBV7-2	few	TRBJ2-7	CASSLAPPAEQYF	TGTGCCAGCAGCTTAGCCCCCCCCGCGGAGCAGTACTTC
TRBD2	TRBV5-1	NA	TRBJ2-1	CASSFDLGLAGGNNEQFF	TGCGCCAGCAGCTTCGACCTGGGACTAGCGGGGGGAAACAATGAGCAGTTCTTC
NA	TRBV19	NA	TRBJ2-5	CASSVQGVETQYF	TGTGCCAGTAGTGTACAGGGAGTTGAGACCCAGTACTTC
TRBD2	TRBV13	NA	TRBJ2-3	CASSLSPPLTSGRGSTDTQYF	TGTGCCAGCAGCTTAAGCCCTCCCTTGACTAGCGGGAGAGGGAGCACAGATACGCAGTATTTT
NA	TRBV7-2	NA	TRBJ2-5	CASLRGGNQETQYF	TGTGCCAGCCTGCGAGGGGGGAACCAAGAGACCCAGTACTTC
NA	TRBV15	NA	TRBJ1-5	CATSRRSGGSEPQHF	TGTGCCACCAGCAGGCGGTCCGGGGGCTCGGAGCCCCAGCATTTT
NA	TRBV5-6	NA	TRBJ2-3	CASSLSDTQYF	TGTGCCAGCAGCTTGTCAGATACGCAGTATTTT
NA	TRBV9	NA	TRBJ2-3	CASSFADTQYF	TGTGCCAGCAGCTTCGCAGATACGCAGTATTTT
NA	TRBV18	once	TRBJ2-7	CASSPGRYYEQYF	TGTGCCAGCTCACCAGGCAGATACTACGAGCAGTACTTC
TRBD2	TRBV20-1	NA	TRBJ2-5	CGLSGGETQYF	TGCGGCTTGTCGGGGGGGGAGACCCAGTACTTC
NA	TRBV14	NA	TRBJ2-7	CASSSGLGTLLSGYEQYF	TGTGCCAGCAGCTCTGGGCTGGGGACTCTCCTCTCGGGCTACGAGCAGTACTTC
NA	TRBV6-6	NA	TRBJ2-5	CASSYSRAYQETQYF	TGTGCCAGCAGTTATAGTAGGGCGTACCAAGAGACCCAGTACTTC
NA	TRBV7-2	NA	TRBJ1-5	CASSLSVLNQPQHF	TGTGCCAGCAGCTTATCGGTACTCAATCAGCCCCAGCATTTT
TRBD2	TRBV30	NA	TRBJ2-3	CASSRGSGKITDTQYF	TGTGCCTCTAGTCGTGGTAGCGGGAAGATCACAGATACGCAGTATTTT
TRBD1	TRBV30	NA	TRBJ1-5	CAWSVQGDQPQHF	TGTGCCTGGAGTGTACAGGGGGATCAGCCCCAGCATTTT
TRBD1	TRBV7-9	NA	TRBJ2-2	CASSFVGTGFGTGELFF	TGTGCCAGCAGCTTTGTCGGGACAGGGTTCGGGACCGGGGAGCTGTTTTTT
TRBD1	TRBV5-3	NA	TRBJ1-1	CARSGADRAPTWEAFF	TGTGCCAGAAGCGGGGCTGACAGGGCCCCTACATGGGAAGCTTTCTTT
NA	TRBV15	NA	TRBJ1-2	CATSRNTQGGGYTF	TGTGCCACCAGCAGAAACACACAGGGAGGGGGCTACACCTTC
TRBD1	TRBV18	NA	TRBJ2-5	CASSPTGTGKETQYF	TGTGCCAGCTCACCAACCGGGACAGGGAAAGAGACCCAGTACTTC
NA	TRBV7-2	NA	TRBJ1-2	CASSLAYRAEHGYTF	TGTGCCAGCAGCTTAGCCTATAGGGCCGAGCATGGCTACACCTTC
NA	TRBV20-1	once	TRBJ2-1	CSARNYNEQFF	TGCAGTGCTCGCAACTACAATGAGCAGTTCTTC
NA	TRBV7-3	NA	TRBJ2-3	CASSPGTLGDTQYF	TGTGCCAGCAGCCCCGGGACTCTCGGGGATACGCAATATTTT
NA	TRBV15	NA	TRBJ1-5	CATSRGSYSNQPQHF	TGTGCCACCAGCAGAGGATCGTATAGCAATCAGCCCCAGCATTTT
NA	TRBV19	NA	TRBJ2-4	CASGQGNIQYF	TGTGCATCCGGCCAAGGAAACATTCAGTACTTC
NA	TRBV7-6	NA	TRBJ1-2	CASSKRRGTNYGYTF	TGTGCCAGCAGCAAAAGAAGGGGGACTAACTATGGCTACACCTTC
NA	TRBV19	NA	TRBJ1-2	CASRGREWNGYTF	TGTGCCAGTAGAGGGCGGGAGTGGAATGGCTACACCTTC
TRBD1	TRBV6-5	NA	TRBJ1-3	CASSYTIGTAGNTIYF	TGTGCCAGCAGTTACACGATTGGGACAGCTGGAAACACCATATATTTT
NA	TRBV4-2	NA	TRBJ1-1	CASSQDRQLEAFF	TGTGCCAGCAGCCAAGATAGACAGTTGGAAGCTTTCTTT
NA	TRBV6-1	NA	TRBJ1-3	CASGRGAAGNTIYF	TGTGCCAGCGGGAGAGGGGCCGCTGGAAACACCATATATTTT
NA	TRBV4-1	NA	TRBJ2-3	CASSQDGSDTSTDTQYF	TGCGCCAGCAGCCAAGACGGCTCGGACACGAGCACAGATACGCAGTATTTT
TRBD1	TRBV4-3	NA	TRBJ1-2	CASSQGTGLNYGYTF	TGCGCCAGCAGCCAAGGGACAGGGCTTAACTATGGCTACACCTTC
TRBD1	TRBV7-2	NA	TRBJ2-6	CASSSQGAGANVLTF	TGTGCCAGCAGCTCACAGGGGGCTGGGGCCAACGTCCTGACTTTC